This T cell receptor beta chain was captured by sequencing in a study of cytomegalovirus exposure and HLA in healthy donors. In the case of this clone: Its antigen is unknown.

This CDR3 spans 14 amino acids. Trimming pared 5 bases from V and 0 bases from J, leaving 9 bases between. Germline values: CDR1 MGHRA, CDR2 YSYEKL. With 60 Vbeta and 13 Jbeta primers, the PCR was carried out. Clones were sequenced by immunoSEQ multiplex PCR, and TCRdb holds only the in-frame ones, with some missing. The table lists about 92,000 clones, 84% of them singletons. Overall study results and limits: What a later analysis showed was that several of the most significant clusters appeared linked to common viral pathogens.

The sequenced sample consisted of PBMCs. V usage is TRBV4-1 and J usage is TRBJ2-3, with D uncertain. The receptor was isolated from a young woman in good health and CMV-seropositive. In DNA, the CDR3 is TGCGCCAGCAGCTCCATTAGAAGCACAGATACGCAGTATTTT. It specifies CASSSIRSTDTQYF.